The text below deals with one T cell receptor beta chain. This clonotype was detected many times. It lacks a known antigen. No much larger clone is present one base from it, and per-base qualities are unavailable. In the paper's terms, the treatment or condition label means: live attenuated yellow fever vaccine strain. PBMCs were isolated from peripheral blood using a standard Ficoll-Paque protocol. Dynabeads CD4 and CD8 positive selection kits were used to isolate CD4 and CD8 T-cell fractions. TriZol was used to extract RNA from bulk PBMCs, from CD4 and CD8 fractions, and from dextramer-positive and dextramer-negative fractions. These data belong to a study of T cells after yellow fever vaccination (dated by TCRdb to between 2018 and 2020). With regard to the full study: The SMART-Seq v4 Ultra Low Input RNA kit was used to prepare libraries from fractions with low cell numbers. Two healthy male donors made up the cohort, one aged 18 to 29 years and the other aged 30 to 40 years. To follow T-cell clones before and after both primary and booster YFV17D yellow fever vaccination, bulk TCR alpha and beta repertoires underwent longitudinal sequencing. Blood samples were taken at several timepoints before and after primary and secondary immunization, and bulk PBMC replicates and cell subsets were isolated.

TCR cDNA was synthesized by 5'RACE template switching, which introduced a universal primer site and unique molecular identifiers. cDNA synthesis was primed from both the TCR alpha and TCR beta constant segments. Library amplification used two PCR steps, and the second PCR step added sample barcodes and sequencing adapters. Sequencing of libraries was done on Illumina HiSeq 2500 (2x100 bp) or NovaSeq (2x150 bp). Turning to the authors' computational methods: MIGEC was used to demultiplex reads and collapse the reads into UMI consensus sequences, and MiXCR was used for V(D)J alignment. Vaccine-responding clonotypes were defined with edgeR using replicate PBMC samples, requiring FDR below 0.01 and a log2 fold change above 5 up to day 15. Each bulk clonotype received a CD4 or CD8 identity based on whether the sequenced CD4 or CD8 repertoire contained that clonotype at higher abundance. TCRdb trimmed public reads at Q25 via fastp, called clones via MiXCR and kept in-frame beta chains. For every CDR3 protein sequence, its rows merge into one entry that carries the most common genes and DNA. These V and J calls derive from TCRdb rather than the authors' analysis. The sample yields some 110,000 distinct CDR3 sequences; roughly 8.9% were counted once. The top ten constitute 25% of the sample.

V is pared back by 0 bases and J by 1 base, with 9 bases lying between the germline termini. The CDR3 goes from the cysteine to the phenylalanine over 15 residues. Only the CDR3 DNA is retained, 45 bases long and in frame from the first base. CDR1 MNHEY and CDR2 SVGAGI are derived from the germline V gene. Overall study results and their limits: Compared with the primary T-cell response, the secondary T-cell response was faster but weaker, reaching its peak on day 5 rather than on day 15. Because abundant contaminating clonotypes from the bulk population could be contained in FACS-sorted repertoires, computational filtering was required. A small fraction of clonotypes showed up in both the CD4 and CD8 compartments, probably as a result of convergent recombination. Because the study included only a couple of donors, the extent to which the findings can be generalized is limited. Most clones expanded after primary vaccination were re-detected after the booster (almost 98% of CD4 and 88% of CD8), suggesting broad memory maintenance.

This specimen consisted of CD8+ T cells sorted from PBMCs, obtained 45 days after the yellow fever booster vaccination. The clonotype originates from a man aged 25-45 years who received the YFV17D yellow fever vaccine. The sequence is built from TRBV6-5 and TRBJ2-5; the D element could tentatively be TRBD1 or TRBD2, as 5 bases agree for each. The CDR3 region has the sequence CASSYSRGVQETQYF. The bases read TGTGCCAGCAGTTACTCGAGAGGGGTCCAAGAGACCCAGTACTTC.